Listed here is a single T cell receptor (beta chain). Sequencing used cDNA as its template, made by extracting RNA and reverse transcribing it. The method was immunoSEQ multiplex PCR; TCRdb's version includes in-frame clones alone and lacks a portion of them. The table lists under 250,000 clones, about 60% of them singletons. This CDR3 is 18 amino acids long. Trimming took 4 bases from V and 5 from J; bases not matched to a gene: 16. Germline CDR1 is LGHNA and CDR2 is YNFKEQ. This sample stems from a study of CD8+ T cells in alopecia areata. The starting material was CD4+ T cells sorted from blood, obtained at week 0. The sequence was obtained from a human donor with alopecia areata. V and J are TRBV4-2 and TRBJ2-1, with TRBD1 matching 8 bases. This CDR3 reads CASSLETAAGQDNNEQFF. The CDR3 bases are TGTGCCAGCAGCCTTGAAACGGCGGCGGGACAGGACAACAATGAGCAGTTCTTC.